This T cell receptor (beta chain) is from a study of blood T cell repertoires in COVID-19. Assay: immunoSEQ multiplex PCR; the TCRdb copy retains only in-frame clones and omits some. The sample contains roughly 340,000 clones, 89% of which appear only once. The CDR3 is made up of 16 amino acids. This chain connects TRBV1 to TRBJ1-3; the table calls TRBD1, which could not be checked here. TRBV1 is a known pseudogene. The TCR sequence derives from a young woman with COVID-19, enrolled during active disease. The sequenced material came from peripheral blood. CDR3: CTSSQSTGEAGNTIYF. In DNA form, the CDR3 reads TGCACCAGCAGCCAAAGTACAGGGGAGGCTGGAAACACCATATATTTT.